This T cell receptor (beta chain) was recovered during a study of blood T cell repertoires in COVID-19. Study-level background: COVID-19 samples, acute and convalescent, were from the United States, Italy and Spain. From T cells, B-cell-depleted T cells, or PBMCs came the material, which was cDNA or gDNA.

Germline V CDR1 and CDR2: SGHAT, FQNNGV. The CDR3 is 16 residues long. V lost 4 bases and J 0 bases, leaving 12 bases between the germline ends. Original processing notes: The authors estimated nucleated cell counts from reference gene primer amplification. Profiling relied on immunoSEQ multiplex PCR, and the TCRdb table lists in-frame clones only, not all of them. V and J calls and clone size follow that table, whereas D and trimming were derived from the DNA. The table has over 90,000 clones, over 70% seen once. The TCR was taken from a man at least 80 years old with active or convalescent COVID-19. The chain links TRBV11-2 to TRBJ1-4, with a possible D match to TRBD1 (6 bases). Sequenced: peripheral blood. The CDR3 DNA sequence: TGTGCCAGCAGCTCCACAGGGACGCCAACTAATGAAAAACTGTTTTTT. Encoded protein: CASSSTGTPTNEKLFF. The variable domain in full, completed from reference TRBV11-2 and TRBJ1-4, reads EAGVAQSPRYKIIEKRQSVAFWCNPISGHATLYWYQQILGQGPKLLIQFQNNGVVDDSQLPKDRFSAERLKGVDSTLKIQPAKLEDSAVYLCASSSTGTPTNEKLFFGSGTQLSVL.